What follows is one T cell receptor beta chain and its context. This clonotype was seen a few times. The antigen it binds to is not known. No base qualities exist here, and no much larger clone lies one base off it. Rearranged TRB sequences spanning V, D and J segments were amplified by multiplex touch-down PCR using a mixed TRB-A/B primer pool. Two consecutive PCR reactions with Phusion HS II polymerase added Illumina adapters and sample indices to the amplicons. The amplicons were purified from gel with the NucleoSpin Gel and PCR Clean-up kit and then assessed with Qubit and an Agilent 2100 Bioanalyzer. The libraries were sequenced on an Illumina MiSeq with 600-cycle, single-indexed, paired-end runs. In the original analysis: Processing of the TRB sequences was carried out with MiXCR versions 2.12 and 3.0.5. Each unique CDR3 nucleotide sequence was treated as one clone, and only productive sequences with two or more reads were kept. Shannon diversity, evenness, clonality (one minus evenness), and alpha-parameterized diversity profiles from alpha 0 to 5 were included as repertoire metrics. The IGoR algorithm was used to compute generation probabilities of clones in paired pre- and post-chemotherapy samples. The public reads were run again by TCRdb, first through fastp at Q25 and then through MiXCR, and only productive beta chains were kept. Entries are consolidated by CDR3 protein sequence, retaining the most common genes and DNA. The V and J calls were not made by the authors but by TCRdb's processing. The sample table lists 2,500 to 3,500 distinct CDR3 sequences, 25% of them with a count of one. Of the sample, approximately 32% falls within the top ten clones.

The entry originates in a study of T cell repertoires in aging, cancer and after chemotherapy (dated by TCRdb to about 2019). Study-wide context: Donors were distributed across six age groups ranging from 30 or younger to 70 or older, with at least three individuals included per group. The complete dataset included about 8.8 million TCR reads. Alongside 95 healthy donors serving as a reference group, the cohort included roughly 220 cancer patients, of whom some 94 had hematological cancers and about 130 had solid cancers. In the solid tumor group, the paired samples taken before and after chemotherapy came from patients with brain tumors (glioblastoma) who were receiving therapy based on temozolomide. To look at immunoaging and at how T cells reconstitute after chemotherapy, the study profiled TCR beta repertoires in peripheral blood from both healthy donors and cancer patients.

TCR beta rearrangements were amplified from genomic DNA isolated from peripheral blood, not from sorted cells or RNA. The germline V gene (reference sequence) specifies SEHNR as CDR1 and FQNEAQ as CDR2. The CDR3, from cysteine to phenylalanine, totals 14 residues. Just the 42-base CDR3 DNA is kept, in frame starting at base 1. At the junction V is shortened by 5 bases and J by 4 bases; bases outside the gene matches: 6. Broad study findings and their caveats: Median generation probability increased over the chemotherapy interval in both cancer cohorts, suggesting repertoire reconstitution through rebound thymic output. According to the authors, the repertoire data do not allow conclusions to be drawn about immunological memory after chemotherapy. In healthy donors, the decline in TCR diversity with age was mainly due to loss of richness, whereas in cancer patients loss of evenness also played a role. Untreated patients with hematological or solid cancers showed significantly lower blood TCR diversity and higher clonality than age-matched healthy donors.

The chain was built from TRBV7-9 and TRBJ1-2, with TRBD1 matching 8 junction bases. Sequenced sample: blood. The TCR sequence derives from a human donor with a solid tumor. The CDR3 reads as follows: CASSLRTGLYGYTF. The sequenced DNA is TGTGCCAGCAGCCTGCGGACAGGGCTCTATGGCTACACCTTC.